This TCR beta chain was found in a study of T cells expressing NK-cell markers (dated by TCRdb to 2020 to 2021). With regard to the full study: About eight donors provided sorted CD3+CD56+NKG2C+, CD3+CD56+NKG2C- and CD3+CD56-NKG2C+ T-cell subsets, whose TCR beta-chain repertoires were profiled. Of the eight sequenced donors, seven were found to be HCMV-seropositive and one was found to be HCMV-seronegative. The eight sequenced donors were randomly selected healthy volunteers, three men and five women. Illumina HiSeq 2000/2500, MiSeq or NextSeq was used to sequence libraries as 2 x 150 bp reads.

The germline V gene (reference sequence) sets CDR1 to LNHDA and CDR2 to SQIVND. Including the terminal cysteine and phenylalanine, the CDR3 comprises 14 residues. Only the protein is on record. The full study reports these points: Those dominant clonotypes were again the most abundant among CD3+CD56-NKG2C+ cells in a handful of donors, at about 25-65%. Whether the expanded NKG2C-expressing T cell clones were specific for HCMV antigens was left unclear. In 6 or 7 donors, the dominant CD3+CD56+NKG2C+ clonotypes ranked among the top 10 CD8+ clonotypes, making up about 1.0-7.0% of CD8+ T cells.

HCMV serostatus was determined by detecting HCMV-specific IgG in serum with a commercial ELISA kit. Peripheral blood mononuclear cells were isolated from blood by Ficoll density gradient centrifugation. Instrument on record: Illumina HiSeq 2000. TCR beta cDNA libraries were made by 5'RACE template switching that added a universal primer site and unique molecular identifiers. Priming for cDNA synthesis came from the TCR beta constant segment, and two successive PCR amplification steps followed. The study's processing was this. Reads were demultiplexed and grouped by UMI with MIGEC, and clonotypes were assembled and quantified with MiTCR. To exclude erroneous sequences, any TCR cDNA sequence not supported by at least two reads was discarded. The tcR package was used for downstream repertoire analysis, and clonotypes were matched between fractions using CDR3 nucleotide sequence together with V segment. VDJmatch was used to annotate antigen specificity against VDJdb, with one amino acid substitution allowed in CDR3. TCRdb reprocessed the reads and assigns one entry to each CDR3 protein sequence, leaving out DNA. The V and J calls were not made by the authors but by TCRdb's processing. The record for this sample contains roughly 280,000 distinct CDR3 sequences. Around 0.37% of the sample lies in the top ten.

As regards this clonotype: What this receptor recognizes is not known.

The sequenced sample was blood T cells: a sorted CD56 or NKG2C T cell subset, CD4+ or CD8+ T cells, or bulk PBMC T cells (not recorded which). The receptor was isolated from a man younger than 35 in good health. Donor details come from another sample of the same person, matched by shared clones. The chain was built from TRBV19 and TRBJ2-3; TCRdb designates TRBD2, a call that cannot be tested without DNA. The CDR3 loop reads CASQTSGSTDTQYF. The variable domain in full, with residues beyond the CDR3 obtained from the reference TRBV19 and TRBJ2-3 genes, is DGGITQSPKYLFRKEGQNVTLSCEQNLNHDAMYWYRQDPGQGLRLIYYSQIVNDFQKGDIAEGYSVSREKKESFPLTVTSAQKNPTAFYLCASQTSGSTDTQYFGPGTRLTVL.